This is a list of T cell receptor beta chains from one sample in a study of regulatory dendritic cells for organ transplantation. Assay: immunoSEQ multiplex PCR; the TCRdb copy retains only in-frame clones and omits some. Among around 20,000 clones listed, roughly 69% were seen once. Material: memory CD4+ T cells from blood. The receptor set was obtained from a human donor in good health. Both conserved end residues are part of each CDR3. Each record gives: V gene, D gene, J gene, clone size, CDR3 DNA, CDR3 protein. The D gene is left open where the match is weak. Clone size is given for some rows only: seen once, a few or many times, or a class if the clone is expanded.

V gene: TRBV5-1; D gene: TRBD1; J gene: TRBJ2-2; clone size: few; CDR3 DNA: TGCGCCACCACGACAGGGGGCAGCGGGGAGCTGTTTTTT; CDR3 protein: CATTTGGSGELFF
V gene: TRBV19; D gene: TRBD2; J gene: TRBJ2-5; clone size: .; CDR3 DNA: TGTGCCAGTAGGGAGTCGGGGGGACAAGAGACCCAGTACTTC; CDR3 protein: CASRESGGQETQYF
V gene: TRBV10-2; D gene: .; J gene: TRBJ1-2; clone size: few; CDR3 DNA: TGCGCCAGCACCACGGACAGCTATGGCTACACCTTC; CDR3 protein: CASTTDSYGYTF
V gene: TRBV25-1; D gene: TRBD1; J gene: TRBJ1-2; clone size: .; CDR3 DNA: TGTGCCAGCAGTGAACCAGGAGGGGGCACCTATGGCTACACCTTC; CDR3 protein: CASSEPGGGTYGYTF
V gene: TRBV25-1; D gene: TRBD1; J gene: TRBJ2-4; clone size: .; CDR3 DNA: TGTGCCAGCAGTGATTGGGGACAGGGCCATGGCGGGGTATACTTC; CDR3 protein: CASSDWGQGHGGVYF
V gene: TRBV6-5; D gene: .; J gene: TRBJ1-2; clone size: once; CDR3 DNA: TGTGCCAGCAGTTACTTTGCCTCGGGGTCGGACTATGGCTACACCTTC; CDR3 protein: CASSYFASGSDYGYTF
V gene: TRBV2; D gene: TRBD2; J gene: TRBJ2-1; clone size: .; CDR3 DNA: TGTGCCAGCAGTGAAGACCTAGCGGGGGGATACAATGAGCAGTTCTTC; CDR3 protein: CASSEDLAGGYNEQFF
V gene: TRBV18; D gene: TRBD1; J gene: TRBJ2-7; clone size: .; CDR3 DNA: TGTGCCAGCTCACTACAGGGGGATGACTACGAGCAGTACTTC; CDR3 protein: CASSLQGDDYEQYF
V gene: TRBV25-1; D gene: .; J gene: TRBJ1-4; clone size: .; CDR3 DNA: TGTGCCAGCAGTGACCTAACTGTTGCAACTAATGAAAAACTGTTTTTT; CDR3 protein: CASSDLTVATNEKLFF
V gene: TRBV7-2; D gene: .; J gene: TRBJ1-2; clone size: .; CDR3 DNA: TGTGCCAGCAGCTCGAGCGGGGGGTGGGCCAACTATGGCTACACCTTC; CDR3 protein: CASSSSGGWANYGYTF
V gene: TRBV9; D gene: TRBD1; J gene: TRBJ1-3; clone size: few; CDR3 DNA: TGTGCCAGCAGCGCAGGGGACAGCTCTGGAAACACCATATATTTT; CDR3 protein: CASSAGDSSGNTIYF
V gene: TRBV7-3; D gene: .; J gene: TRBJ1-1; clone size: few; CDR3 DNA: TGTGCCAGCAGCTTCGCGGTGAACACTGAAGCTTTCTTT; CDR3 protein: CASSFAVNTEAFF
V gene: TRBV27; D gene: TRBD1; J gene: TRBJ2-1; clone size: .; CDR3 DNA: TGTGCCAGCAGTTCGGGACAGGAGTTACACAATGAGCAGTTCTTC; CDR3 protein: CASSSGQELHNEQFF
V gene: TRBV21-1; D gene: .; J gene: TRBJ2-1; clone size: .; CDR3 DNA: TGTGCCAGCCATCCCCGGGACAGGGTTAAAAATGAGCAGTTCTTC; CDR3 protein: CASHPRDRVKNEQFF
V gene: TRBV5-6; D gene: TRBD1; J gene: TRBJ2-5; clone size: .; CDR3 DNA: TGTGCCAGCAGCCCAACCTCGACAGGGTTTGGGGAGACCCAGTACTTC; CDR3 protein: CASSPTSTGFGETQYF
V gene: TRBV6-6; D gene: .; J gene: TRBJ1-4; clone size: once; CDR3 DNA: TGTGCCAGCAGCGAGAGGGAAAAACTGTTTTTT; CDR3 protein: CASSEREKLFF
V gene: TRBV6-6; D gene: TRBD1; J gene: TRBJ2-1; clone size: .; CDR3 DNA: TGTGCCAGCAGTGGGGACAGGGAGCAGTTCTTC; CDR3 protein: CASSGDREQFF
V gene: TRBV7-2; D gene: .; J gene: TRBJ1-5; clone size: .; CDR3 DNA: TGTGCCAGCAGCTTTGACACAGCGGTCAATCAGCCCCAGCATTTT; CDR3 protein: CASSFDTAVNQPQHF
V gene: TRBV5-1; D gene: .; J gene: TRBJ2-6; clone size: .; CDR3 DNA: TGCGCCAGCAGCTCCGTGACAGGAAGCTCTGGGGCCAACGTCCTGACTTTC; CDR3 protein: CASSSVTGSSGANVLTF
V gene: TRBV10-3; D gene: TRBD1; J gene: TRBJ2-7; clone size: .; CDR3 DNA: TGTGCCATCAGCGACCAGACAGGGCGCGAGCAGTACTTC; CDR3 protein: CAISDQTGREQYF
V gene: TRBV11-2; D gene: TRBD1; J gene: TRBJ2-7; clone size: few; CDR3 DNA: TGTGCCAGCAGCTTAGCCTACGACAGGGGGCAGTACTTC; CDR3 protein: CASSLAYDRGQYF
V gene: TRBV11-2; D gene: .; J gene: TRBJ1-1; clone size: .; CDR3 DNA: TGTGCCAGCAGGGCACAGGGAAGGGCCGCTGAAGCTTTCTTT; CDR3 protein: CASRAQGRAAEAFF
V gene: TRBV6-1; D gene: .; J gene: TRBJ2-5; clone size: once; CDR3 DNA: TGTGCCAGCAGCTTTAACCCCGGAGGCGAGACCCAGTACTTC; CDR3 protein: CASSFNPGGETQYF
V gene: TRBV9; D gene: TRBD1; J gene: TRBJ2-2; clone size: .; CDR3 DNA: TGTGCCAGCAGCCCACAGGGGGCGCAAACCGGGGAGCTGTTTTTT; CDR3 protein: CASSPQGAQTGELFF
V gene: TRBV7-8; D gene: TRBD1; J gene: TRBJ2-7; clone size: once; CDR3 DNA: TGTGCCAGCAGCTCAGACAGGGGAACCTACGAGCAGTACTTC; CDR3 protein: CASSSDRGTYEQYF
V gene: TRBV7-3; D gene: .; J gene: TRBJ2-5; clone size: .; CDR3 DNA: TGTGCCAGCAGCTTAGGGTCTGGGCGCGCGGAGACCCAGTACTTC; CDR3 protein: CASSLGSGRAETQYF
V gene: TRBV28; D gene: TRBD2; J gene: TRBJ2-3; clone size: .; CDR3 DNA: TGTGCCAGCATACTAGCGGGGGGGCCCACAGATACGCAGTATTTT; CDR3 protein: CASILAGGPTDTQYF
V gene: TRBV19; D gene: TRBD1; J gene: TRBJ1-4; clone size: .; CDR3 DNA: TGTGCCAGTAGTGTATTAGGACAGGGGTATTCGGAAAAACTGTTTTTT; CDR3 protein: CASSVLGQGYSEKLFF
V gene: TRBV1; D gene: .; J gene: TRBJ1-5; clone size: .; CDR3 DNA: TGCACCAGCAGCCCACGGTGGCCCCAGCATTTT; CDR3 protein: CTSSPRWPQHF
V gene: TRBV5-1; D gene: .; J gene: TRBJ1-1; clone size: .; CDR3 DNA: TGCGCCAGCAGCTTCGGGGGTAGGGACACTGAAGCTTTCTTT; CDR3 protein: CASSFGGRDTEAFF
V gene: TRBV4-3; D gene: TRBD1; J gene: TRBJ2-7; clone size: .; CDR3 DNA: TGCGCCAGCAGCCAGACAGGGAAAGGCGAGCAGTACTTC; CDR3 protein: CASSQTGKGEQYF
V gene: TRBV5-8; D gene: .; J gene: TRBJ1-6; clone size: .; CDR3 DNA: TGTGCCAGCAGCAACCTCCAGGGAAGAAATTCACCCCTCCACTTT; CDR3 protein: CASSNLQGRNSPLHF
V gene: TRBV10-3; D gene: TRBD2; J gene: TRBJ2-7; clone size: .; CDR3 DNA: TGTGCCATCAGAGAGGGACTAGCGGGCGTGGAGCAGTACTTC; CDR3 protein: CAIREGLAGVEQYF
V gene: TRBV7-2; D gene: .; J gene: TRBJ1-1; clone size: .; CDR3 DNA: TGTGCCAGCAGCTTAACAGGCACCATGAACACTGAAGCTTTCTTT; CDR3 protein: CASSLTGTMNTEAFF
V gene: TRBV4-1; D gene: TRBD1; J gene: TRBJ2-1; clone size: few; CDR3 DNA: TGCGCCAGCAGCCAACCGGGACAGGGTATCCGCAATGAGCAGTTCTTC; CDR3 protein: CASSQPGQGIRNEQFF
V gene: TRBV7-9; D gene: TRBD1; J gene: TRBJ2-2; clone size: .; CDR3 DNA: TGTGCCAGCAGCTTTGTGGACAGGACGAACACCGGGGAGCTGTTTTTT; CDR3 protein: CASSFVDRTNTGELFF
V gene: TRBV4-1; D gene: .; J gene: TRBJ1-6; clone size: .; CDR3 DNA: TGCGCCAGCAGCCAAGATCTCGACAGGAGGTGGGCCCTCCACTTT; CDR3 protein: CASSQDLDRRWALHF
V gene: TRBV18; D gene: .; J gene: TRBJ2-3; clone size: .; CDR3 DNA: TGTGCCAGCTCACCACCCAGCACAGGGGAGGCAGATACGCAGTATTTT; CDR3 protein: CASSPPSTGEADTQYF
V gene: TRBV18; D gene: .; J gene: TRBJ2-7; clone size: .; CDR3 DNA: TGTGCCAGCGCACACCCCGGCCGGGCCTACGAGCAGTACTTC; CDR3 protein: CASAHPGRAYEQYF
V gene: TRBV6-6; D gene: .; J gene: TRBJ2-2; clone size: few; CDR3 DNA: TGTGCCAGCAGTTACCAATCCACTTCCGGGGAGCTGTTTTTT; CDR3 protein: CASSYQSTSGELFF
V gene: TRBV27; D gene: TRBD1; J gene: TRBJ2-5; clone size: .; CDR3 DNA: TGTGCCAGCAGTTTCGGACAGGGGGCTACCCAGTACTTC; CDR3 protein: CASSFGQGATQYF
V gene: TRBV10-3; D gene: .; J gene: TRBJ1-3; clone size: .; CDR3 DNA: TGTGCCATCTCACATCCCCAGGGCTTCTCTGGAAACACCATATATTTT; CDR3 protein: CAISHPQGFSGNTIYF
V gene: TRBV10-3; D gene: TRBD1; J gene: TRBJ2-5; clone size: .; CDR3 DNA: TGTGCCATCAGTGAGGGCGGGACAGGGGGACAAGAGACCCAGTACTTC; CDR3 protein: CAISEGGTGGQETQYF
V gene: TRBV4-2; D gene: .; J gene: TRBJ2-5; clone size: .; CDR3 DNA: TGTGCCAGCAGCCCCGGGGGCGGGGGAATCGGAGAGACCCAGTACTTC; CDR3 protein: CASSPGGGGIGETQYF
V gene: TRBV5-3; D gene: .; J gene: TRBJ2-7; clone size: few; CDR3 DNA: TGTGCCAGAAGCTTGCGGGTTACCTACGAGCAGTACTTC; CDR3 protein: CARSLRVTYEQYF
V gene: TRBV9; D gene: .; J gene: TRBJ1-3; clone size: .; CDR3 DNA: TGTGCCAGCAGCGTAGCGGCAGGGGGAAACACCATATATTTT; CDR3 protein: CASSVAAGGNTIYF
V gene: TRBV6-5; D gene: .; J gene: TRBJ2-5; clone size: .; CDR3 DNA: TGTGCCAGCAACCGACTAGGTGAGACCCAGTACTTC; CDR3 protein: CASNRLGETQYF
V gene: TRBV7-9; D gene: TRBD1; J gene: TRBJ2-2; clone size: .; CDR3 DNA: TGTGCCAGCAGTAACCTCCGGGACAGGGGGTCCGGGGAGCTGTTTTTT; CDR3 protein: CASSNLRDRGSGELFF